This is a list of T cell receptor beta chains from one sample in a study of T cell responses to AZD1222 COVID-19 vaccine. Assay used: immunoSEQ multiplex PCR; TCRdb lists only in-frame clones, some missing. Of about 110,000 clones listed, around nine tenths were seen once; the top ten hold 5% to 7.5%. Sequences were derived from peripheral blood, sampled 28 days after the second AZD1222 dose. These TCRs come from an adult who received the AZD1222 COVID-19 vaccine. Both conserved end residues are part of each CDR3. A D gene is named only where the DNA matches it firmly. Clone sizes are given selectively: once, few, many, or a class where the clone is expanded.

d_call: TRBD1
v_call: TRBV29-1
clone_size: NA
j_call: TRBJ1-2
cdr3_nt: TGCAGCGTTGAATGGACAGGGAACGGCTACACCTTC
cdr3_aa: CSVEWTGNGYTF

d_call: NA
v_call: TRBV7-9
clone_size: NA
j_call: TRBJ2-3
cdr3_nt: TGTGCCAGCAGCTTAGTAGGGCTCCGCACGCAGTATTTT
cdr3_aa: CASSLVGLRTQYF

d_call: NA
v_call: TRBV19
clone_size: once
j_call: TRBJ2-1
cdr3_nt: TGTGCCAGTAGCCTTGGGGGGAGTTCTAGCAATGAGCAGTTCTTC
cdr3_aa: CASSLGGSSSNEQFF

d_call: TRBD1
v_call: TRBV19
clone_size: NA
j_call: TRBJ1-5
cdr3_nt: TGTGCCAGTAAGGGACAGGGTATAGCAAATCAGCCCCAGCATTTT
cdr3_aa: CASKGQGIANQPQHF

d_call: NA
v_call: TRBV5-4
clone_size: NA
j_call: TRBJ1-4
cdr3_nt: TGTGCCAGCAGCTTCGGGGGTACTAATGAAAAACTGTTTTTT
cdr3_aa: CASSFGGTNEKLFF

d_call: NA
v_call: TRBV7-9
clone_size: NA
j_call: TRBJ1-4
cdr3_nt: TGTGCCAGCAGCTTAACCACGGGGGCCGAAGAAAAACTGTTTTTT
cdr3_aa: CASSLTTGAEEKLFF

d_call: TRBD1
v_call: TRBV27
clone_size: NA
j_call: TRBJ1-1
cdr3_nt: TGTGCCAGCAGTTTAGCCGGGACAGGGGATAAAGCTTTCTTT
cdr3_aa: CASSLAGTGDKAFF

d_call: NA
v_call: TRBV11-3
clone_size: NA
j_call: TRBJ2-7
cdr3_nt: TGTGCCAGCAGCCCGCCCGGACGGGTGTGGGAGCAGTACTTC
cdr3_aa: CASSPPGRVWEQYF

d_call: TRBD2
v_call: TRBV6-2/TRBV6-3
clone_size: NA
j_call: TRBJ2-3
cdr3_nt: TGTGCCAGCAGTGCTAGCGGGGGAGGCACAGATACGCAGTATTTT
cdr3_aa: CASSASGGGTDTQYF

d_call: TRBD2
v_call: TRBV6-5
clone_size: NA
j_call: TRBJ2-5
cdr3_nt: TGTGCCATCTGGGATAGCGGGAGGATTTACGCCCAGTACTTC
cdr3_aa: CAIWDSGRIYAQYF

d_call: NA
v_call: TRBV18
clone_size: NA
j_call: TRBJ2-7
cdr3_nt: TGTGCCAGCTCACCAACCACAGGTGAAGGCTCTGGTAACCCCTACGAGCAGTACTTC
cdr3_aa: CASSPTTGEGSGNPYEQYF

d_call: NA
v_call: TRBV28
clone_size: NA
j_call: TRBJ1-5
cdr3_nt: TGTGCCAGCAGTTTTGACCCTTATAGCAATCAGCCCCAGCATTTT
cdr3_aa: CASSFDPYSNQPQHF

d_call: NA
v_call: TRBV19
clone_size: NA
j_call: TRBJ1-1
cdr3_nt: TGTGCCAGTAGTATACAGAACATGAACACTGAAGCTTTCTTT
cdr3_aa: CASSIQNMNTEAFF

d_call: NA
v_call: TRBV19
clone_size: NA
j_call: TRBJ1-6
cdr3_nt: TGTGCCAGTAGTATTTCTCCCCTAAATTCACCCCTCCACTTT
cdr3_aa: CASSISPLNSPLHF

d_call: NA
v_call: TRBV24-1
clone_size: few
j_call: TRBJ1-5
cdr3_nt: TGTGCCACCAGTGATTATGGCCCCGCGGACCTATCGCATTTT
cdr3_aa: CATSDYGPADLSHF

d_call: TRBD1
v_call: TRBV5-6
clone_size: NA
j_call: TRBJ2-7
cdr3_nt: TGTGCCAGCAGCTGGGACAGGAGCCCCTACGAGCAGTACTTC
cdr3_aa: CASSWDRSPYEQYF

d_call: TRBD1
v_call: TRBV10-2
clone_size: NA
j_call: TRBJ2-7
cdr3_nt: TGCGCCAGCAGTCCCGGGACAGTCTACGAGCAGTACTTC
cdr3_aa: CASSPGTVYEQYF

d_call: NA
v_call: TRBV1
clone_size: NA
j_call: TRBJ2-7
cdr3_nt: TGCACCAGCAGCCAAGATGGACTAGCGGGGGGCCCCTACGAGCAGTACTTC
cdr3_aa: CTSSQDGLAGGPYEQYF

d_call: NA
v_call: TRBV6-5
clone_size: few
j_call: TRBJ1-2
cdr3_nt: TGTGCCAGCATCCCCCGTGGGGCTAAGGACTATGGCTACACCTTC
cdr3_aa: CASIPRGAKDYGYTF

d_call: NA
v_call: TRBV5-6
clone_size: NA
j_call: TRBJ1-1
cdr3_nt: TGTGCCAGCAGGTCTGACGGGGCAAACACTGAAGCTTTCTTT
cdr3_aa: CASRSDGANTEAFF

d_call: NA
v_call: TRBV4-2
clone_size: NA
j_call: TRBJ1-5
cdr3_nt: TGTGCCAGCAGCCAAACTGATAGCAATCAGCCCCAGCATTTT
cdr3_aa: CASSQTDSNQPQHF

d_call: NA
v_call: TRBV3-1/TRBV3-2
clone_size: NA
j_call: TRBJ1-2
cdr3_nt: TGTGCCAGCAGCCGAGAAAGCAACTATGGCTACACCTTC
cdr3_aa: CASSRESNYGYTF

d_call: NA
v_call: TRBV9
clone_size: NA
j_call: TRBJ1-1
cdr3_nt: TGTGCCAGCAGCGTACCAGACGTGAACACTGAAGCTTTCTTT
cdr3_aa: CASSVPDVNTEAFF

d_call: NA
v_call: TRBV18
clone_size: NA
j_call: TRBJ2-5
cdr3_nt: TGTGCCAGCTCACCCGGACCGAACCAAGAGACCCAGTACTTC
cdr3_aa: CASSPGPNQETQYF

d_call: NA
v_call: TRBV7-6
clone_size: NA
j_call: TRBJ2-2
cdr3_nt: TGTGCCAGCAGCTTAACTACGGGGGAGGACACCGGGGAGCTGTTTTTT
cdr3_aa: CASSLTTGEDTGELFF

d_call: TRBD1
v_call: TRBV4-3
clone_size: NA
j_call: TRBJ1-6
cdr3_nt: TGCGCCAGCAGCCAAGACTACAGGGGTAGGGGTTCACCCCTCCACTTT
cdr3_aa: CASSQDYRGRGSPLHF

d_call: TRBD2
v_call: TRBV19
clone_size: once
j_call: TRBJ2-1
cdr3_nt: TGTGCCAGTAAGGGTCTAGCGGGAGTGCCCGATTACAATGAGCAGTTCTTC
cdr3_aa: CASKGLAGVPDYNEQFF

d_call: NA
v_call: TRBV19
clone_size: NA
j_call: TRBJ1-2
cdr3_nt: TGTGCCAGTAGTATACAGGCAAACTATGGCTACACCTTC
cdr3_aa: CASSIQANYGYTF

d_call: NA
v_call: TRBV29-1
clone_size: NA
j_call: TRBJ1-2
cdr3_nt: TGCAGCGCTAGAGATAACTATGGCTACACCTTC
cdr3_aa: CSARDNYGYTF

d_call: NA
v_call: TRBV4-1
clone_size: NA
j_call: TRBJ1-1
cdr3_nt: TGCGCCAGCAGCCAAACACCGGGACGGAACACTGAAGCTTTCTTT
cdr3_aa: CASSQTPGRNTEAFF

d_call: TRBD1
v_call: TRBV28
clone_size: NA
j_call: TRBJ2-3
cdr3_nt: TGTGCCAGCAGTTACCTAACAGGGGGCACAGATACGCAGTATTTT
cdr3_aa: CASSYLTGGTDTQYF

d_call: NA
v_call: TRBV5-4
clone_size: NA
j_call: TRBJ1-2
cdr3_nt: TGTGCCAGCAGCTTGGGGGGGGCTAACTATGGCTACACCTTC
cdr3_aa: CASSLGGANYGYTF

d_call: NA
v_call: TRBV19
clone_size: few
j_call: TRBJ2-1
cdr3_nt: TGTGCCAGTAAAGGTCACGGAACCGCTAACAATGAGCAGTTCTTC
cdr3_aa: CASKGHGTANNEQFF

d_call: TRBD2
v_call: TRBV28
clone_size: NA
j_call: TRBJ2-1
cdr3_nt: TGTGCCAGCAGTTTATCGGGCGGGGGGTCTTACAATGAGCAGTTCTTC
cdr3_aa: CASSLSGGGSYNEQFF

d_call: NA
v_call: TRBV27
clone_size: NA
j_call: TRBJ1-1
cdr3_nt: TGTGCCAGCAGTCGCGGGTCGGTGGGCACTGAAGCTTTCTTT
cdr3_aa: CASSRGSVGTEAFF

d_call: NA
v_call: TRBV7-7
clone_size: few
j_call: TRBJ2-7
cdr3_nt: TGTGCTAGCAGCTTAGCCCAGGACAGCTCCTACGAGCAGTACTTC
cdr3_aa: CASSLAQDSSYEQYF